This record covers a single TCR beta chain. The data stem from a study of blood T cells in healthy people across ages. The germline V and J ends were trimmed by 0 bases and 2 bases, with 8 bases remaining between them. This CDR3 has 15 amino acids. CDR1 and CDR2 from the germline V gene are SGHKS and YYEKEE (reference sequence). Through a sample-barcoded 5' primer and a J-beta primer mix, a second PCR was run for about 6 to 12 cycles. MiXCR, run by TCRdb on the 5' RACE reads, gives a single entry per CDR3 protein. The sample holds some 760,000 distinct CDR3 sequences; 20% to 25% are singletons and the top ten take 9.4%. The same specimen was also included in a second study, on T cells of mothers and their children. From that paper: Whatever RNA was extracted went entirely into cDNA synthesis, at roughly 1.6 ug per 15 ul.

Sequenced sample: blood. This receptor was taken from a boy younger than 18 in good health. The chain links TRBV5-5 to TRBJ2-2; the D is unclear. The CDR3 nucleotides are TGTGCCAGCAGCTTGGTGACATCTAACACCGGGGAGCTGTTTTTT. Translating it yields CASSLVTSNTGELFF.